This TCR beta chain was recovered during a study of control samples from healthy donors and cancer patients. The protocol was immunoSEQ multiplex PCR, while the TCRdb copy is restricted to in-frame clones and leaves out a portion. The repertoire has roughly 130,000 clones, approximately 92% of them found once; the top ten carry approximately 10%. Germline-derived CDR1 and CDR2 are MGHRA and YSYEKL. Trimming shortened V by 4 bases and J by 10 bases, and 22 bases separated the two germline ends. The CDR3 loop spans 16 amino acids. The origin of this receptor is a man aged 25-45 years in good health. This chain connects TRBV4-1 to TRBJ1-4; perhaps TRBD1 as D (6 bases). Sequenced material: blood. CDR3 loop: CASSLGGAGRSAKLFF. In nucleotides, the CDR3 is TGCGCCAGCAGCCTGGGGGGCGCAGGAAGGAGCGCAAAACTGTTTTTT.